This TCR beta chain is from a study of blood T cells in healthy people across ages. As for the study in general: Template switching picked up about one barcoded beta molecule for each two T cells.

Study-wide results and caveats: The donors' CMV status was not determined, possibly confounding changes in expanded clonotypes.

Points on this clonotype: No antigen is known for it.

A second PCR, run for about 6 to 11 cycles, used a sample-barcoded 5' primer plus a J-beta primer mix. Each CDR3 protein gets one entry after TCRdb re-called the 5' RACE reads with MiXCR. Of roughly 800,000 distinct CDR3 sequences in the sample, 58% were seen once. Caucasian, healthy and from Russia, the donors were aged between about 6 and 90. This sequence was found in a man under 40 in good health. The material sequenced was blood.

The CDR3 loop is CASSGAGVEGYTF. CDR3 DNA: TGTGCCAGCAGCGGTGCAGGGGTTGAAGGCTACACCTTC. This chain uses TRBV7-2 with TRBJ1-2, with D possibly being TRBD1 (6 bases). Germline lookup yields CDR1 SGHTA and CDR2 FQGNSA. The CDR3 runs 13 residues. The V end was cut by 5 bases, the J end by 8 bases, with 15 bases between.